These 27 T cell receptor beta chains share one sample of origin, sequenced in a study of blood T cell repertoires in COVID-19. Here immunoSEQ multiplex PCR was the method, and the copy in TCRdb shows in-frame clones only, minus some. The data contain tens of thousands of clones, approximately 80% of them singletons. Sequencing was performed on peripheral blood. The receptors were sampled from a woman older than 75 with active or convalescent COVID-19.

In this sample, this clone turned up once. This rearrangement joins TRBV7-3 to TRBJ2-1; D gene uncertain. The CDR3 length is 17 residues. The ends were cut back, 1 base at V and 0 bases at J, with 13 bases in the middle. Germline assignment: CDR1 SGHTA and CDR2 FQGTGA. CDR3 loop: CASSLMGSMSSYNEQFF. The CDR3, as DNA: TGTGCCAGCAGCTTAATGGGCTCGATGAGCTCCTACAATGAGCAGTTCTTC.

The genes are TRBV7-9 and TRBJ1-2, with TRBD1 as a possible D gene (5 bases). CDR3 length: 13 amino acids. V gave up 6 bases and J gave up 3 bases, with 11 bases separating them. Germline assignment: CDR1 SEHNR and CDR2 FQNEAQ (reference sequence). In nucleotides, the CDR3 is TGTGCCAGCAGACCCAGGGTGGACTATGGCTACACCTTC. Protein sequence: CASRPRVDYGYTF. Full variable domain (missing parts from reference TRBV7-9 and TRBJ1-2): DTGVSQNPRHKITKRGQNVTFRCDPISEHNRLYWYRQTLGQGPEFLTYFQNEAQLEKSRLLSDRFSAERPKGSFSTLEIQRTEQGDSAMYLCASRPRVDYGYTFGSGTRLTVV.

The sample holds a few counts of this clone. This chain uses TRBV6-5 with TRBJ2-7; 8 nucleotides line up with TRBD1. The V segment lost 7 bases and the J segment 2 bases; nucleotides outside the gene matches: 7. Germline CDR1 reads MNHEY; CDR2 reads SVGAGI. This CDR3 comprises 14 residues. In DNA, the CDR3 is TGTGCCAGCACCAAGGACAGGGTAGCCTACGAGCAGTACTTC. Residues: CASTKDRVAYEQYF.

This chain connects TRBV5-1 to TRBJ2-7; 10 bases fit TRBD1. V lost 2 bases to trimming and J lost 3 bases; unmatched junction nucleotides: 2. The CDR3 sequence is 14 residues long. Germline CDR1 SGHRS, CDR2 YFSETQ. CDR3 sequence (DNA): TGCGCCAGCAGCTTTGGGACAGGGGACTACGAGCAGTACTTC. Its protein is CASSFGTGDYEQYF. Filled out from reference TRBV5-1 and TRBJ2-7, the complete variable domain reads KAGVTQTPRYLIKTRGQQVTLSCSPISGHRSVSWYQQTPGQGLQFLFEYFSETQRNKGNFPGRFSGRQFSNSRSEMNVSTLELGDSALYLCASSFGTGDYEQYFGPGTRLTVT.

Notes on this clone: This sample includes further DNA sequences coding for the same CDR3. The CDR3 DNA follows: TGTGCCAGCAGCGTAGGGGGGGACTATGGCTACACCTTC. This translates into CASSVGGDYGYTF. The gene calls are TRBV9 and TRBJ1-2; D might be TRBD1 (5 bases). The V and J ends lost 0 bases and 3 bases respectively, with 6 bases between them. Per the germline V gene, CDR1 is SGDLS and CDR2 is YYNGEE. The CDR3 has 13 amino acids.

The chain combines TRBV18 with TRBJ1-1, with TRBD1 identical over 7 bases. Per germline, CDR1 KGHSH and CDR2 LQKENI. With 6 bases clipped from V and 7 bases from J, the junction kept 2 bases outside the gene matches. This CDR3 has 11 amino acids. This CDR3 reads CASSRDSEAFF. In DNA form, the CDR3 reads TGTGCCAGCTCTCGGGACAGTGAAGCTTTCTTT.

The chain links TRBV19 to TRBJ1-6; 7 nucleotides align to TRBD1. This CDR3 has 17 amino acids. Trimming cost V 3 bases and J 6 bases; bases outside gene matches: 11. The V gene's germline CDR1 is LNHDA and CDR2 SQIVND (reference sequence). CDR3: CASSIILTTGINSPLHF. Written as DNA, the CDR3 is TGTGCCAGTAGTATCATATTAACGACAGGGATTAATTCACCCCTCCACTTT.

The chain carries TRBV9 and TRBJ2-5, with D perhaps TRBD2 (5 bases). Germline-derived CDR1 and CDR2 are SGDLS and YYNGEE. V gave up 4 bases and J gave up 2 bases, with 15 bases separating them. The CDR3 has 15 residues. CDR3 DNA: TGTGCCAGCAGCCCACGAAGCGGAGGACAAGAGACCCAGTACTTC. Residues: CASSPRSGGQETQYF.

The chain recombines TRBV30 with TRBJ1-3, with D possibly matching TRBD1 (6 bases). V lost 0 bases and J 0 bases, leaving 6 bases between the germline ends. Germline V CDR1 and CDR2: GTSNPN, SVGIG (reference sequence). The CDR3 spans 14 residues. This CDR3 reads CAWSVGGSGNTIYF. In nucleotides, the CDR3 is TGTGCCTGGAGTGTAGGGGGCTCTGGAAACACCATATATTTT.

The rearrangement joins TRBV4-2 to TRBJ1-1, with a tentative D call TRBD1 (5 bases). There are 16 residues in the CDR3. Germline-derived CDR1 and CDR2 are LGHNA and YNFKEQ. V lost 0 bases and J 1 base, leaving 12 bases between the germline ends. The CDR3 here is CASSQDLGQRNTEAFF. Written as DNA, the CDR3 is TGTGCCAGCAGCCAAGATCTGGGGCAGAGGAACACTGAAGCTTTCTTT.

CDR3 nucleotides: TGTGCCAGCTCACCAAAGCTTACTAACTATGGCTACACCTTC. Translated, it gives CASSPKLTNYGYTF. This chain joins TRBV18 and TRBJ1-2; D gene ambiguous. The germline V gene encodes CDR1 KGHSH and CDR2 LQKENI. The V gene lost 2 bases and the J gene lost 0 bases, with 7 bases spanning the gap. The CDR3 runs to 14 residues.

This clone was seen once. The CDR3 DNA reads as TGTGCCAGCAGCGTAGGAGGCACGAACACCGGGGAGCTGTTTTTT. The encoded protein is CASSVGGTNTGELFF. The chain carries TRBV9 and TRBJ2-2; no clear D. V shed 0 bases and J shed 0 bases, with 6 bases lying between them. The CDR3 has 15 amino acids. CDR1 is SGDLS and CDR2 is YYNGEE in the germline V gene.

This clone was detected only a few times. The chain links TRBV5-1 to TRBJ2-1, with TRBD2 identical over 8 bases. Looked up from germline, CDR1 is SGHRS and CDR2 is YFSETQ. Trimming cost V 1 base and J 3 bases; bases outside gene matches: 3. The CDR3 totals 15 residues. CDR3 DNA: TGCGCCAGCAGCTTGCGAACTAGCGGCTACAATGAGCAGTTCTTC. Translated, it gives CASSLRTSGYNEQFF.

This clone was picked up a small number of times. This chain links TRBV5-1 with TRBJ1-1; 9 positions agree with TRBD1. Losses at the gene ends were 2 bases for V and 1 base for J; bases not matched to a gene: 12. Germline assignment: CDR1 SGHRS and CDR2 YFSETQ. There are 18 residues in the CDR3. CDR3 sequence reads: CASSFATQGALWNTEAFF. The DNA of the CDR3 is TGCGCCAGCAGCTTCGCCACACAGGGGGCGCTGTGGAACACTGAAGCTTTCTTT.

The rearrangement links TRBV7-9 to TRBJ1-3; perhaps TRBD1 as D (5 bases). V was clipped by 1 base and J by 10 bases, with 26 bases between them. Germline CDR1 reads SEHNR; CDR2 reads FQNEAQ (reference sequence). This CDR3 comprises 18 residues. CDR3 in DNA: TGTGCCAGCAGCTTAGAAGTTGACGTTGGAAGGGGTTTGGGGACCATATATTTT. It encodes CASSLEVDVGRGLGTIYF.

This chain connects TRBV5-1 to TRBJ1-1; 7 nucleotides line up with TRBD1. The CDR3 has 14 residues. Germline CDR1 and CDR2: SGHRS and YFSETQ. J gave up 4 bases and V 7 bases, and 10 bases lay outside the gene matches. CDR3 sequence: CASAKQGWGTEAFF. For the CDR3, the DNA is TGCGCCAGCGCCAAACAGGGGTGGGGCACTGAAGCTTTCTTT.

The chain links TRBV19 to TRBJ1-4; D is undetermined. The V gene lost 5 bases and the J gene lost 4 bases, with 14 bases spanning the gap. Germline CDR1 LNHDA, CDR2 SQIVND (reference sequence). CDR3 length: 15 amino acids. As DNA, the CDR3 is TGTGCCAGTAGTGCTAATGGAGCGGGTAATGAAAAACTGTTTTTT. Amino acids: CASSANGAGNEKLFF. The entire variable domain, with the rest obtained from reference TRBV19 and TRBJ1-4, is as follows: DGGITQSPKYLFRKEGQNVTLSCEQNLNHDAMYWYRQDPGQGLRLIYYSQIVNDFQKGDIAEGYSVSREKKESFPLTVTSAQKNPTAFYLCASSANGAGNEKLFFGSGTQLSVL.

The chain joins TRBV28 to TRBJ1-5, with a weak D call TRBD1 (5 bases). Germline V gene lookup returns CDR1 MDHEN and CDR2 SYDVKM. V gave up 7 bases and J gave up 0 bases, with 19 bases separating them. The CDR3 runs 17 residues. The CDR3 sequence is CASNPSAGRASNQPQHF. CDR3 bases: TGTGCCAGCAACCCCTCGGCAGGGAGGGCTAGCAATCAGCCCCAGCATTTT.

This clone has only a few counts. This CDR3 is CASRTGTGLNQPQHF. The CDR3 coding sequence is TGTGCCAGCAGGACCGGGACAGGCTTAAATCAGCCCCAGCATTTT. The chain couples TRBV5-4 to TRBJ1-5, with 8 bases fitting TRBD1. With V trimmed by 5 bases and J by 4 bases, 8 bases remained unmatched. The CDR3 has 15 amino acids. Germline V gene data show CDR1 as SGHNT and CDR2 as YYREEE (reference sequence).

CDR3: CASRGAPGELFF. The CDR3 coding sequence is TGTGCCAGCCGGGGGGCGCCCGGGGAGCTGTTTTTT. The chain couples TRBV6-5 to TRBJ2-2; D may be TRBD2 (7 bases). Trimming pared 8 bases from V and 6 bases from J, leaving 10 bases between. Germline values: CDR1 MNHEY, CDR2 SVGAGI. The CDR3 spans 12 residues.

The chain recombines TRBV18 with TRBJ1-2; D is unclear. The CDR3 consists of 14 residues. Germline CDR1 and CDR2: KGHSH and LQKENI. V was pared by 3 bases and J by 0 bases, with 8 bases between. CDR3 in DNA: TGTGCCAGCTCACCTAGCGTGACTAACTATGGCTACACCTTC. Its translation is CASSPSVTNYGYTF.

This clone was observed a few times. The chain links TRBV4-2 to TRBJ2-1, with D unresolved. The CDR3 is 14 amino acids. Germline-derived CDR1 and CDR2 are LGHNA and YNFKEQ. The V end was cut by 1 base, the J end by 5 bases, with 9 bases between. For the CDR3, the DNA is TGTGCCAGCAGCCAAGTTGGCAGCGACAATGAGCAGTTCTTC. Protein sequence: CASSQVGSDNEQFF.

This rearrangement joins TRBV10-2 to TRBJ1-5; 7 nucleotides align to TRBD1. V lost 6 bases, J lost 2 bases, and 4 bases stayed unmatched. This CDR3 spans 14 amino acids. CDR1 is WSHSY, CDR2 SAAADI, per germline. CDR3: CASSPGTGNQPQHF. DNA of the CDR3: TGCGCCAGCAGCCCTGGGACAGGCAATCAGCCCCAGCATTTT.

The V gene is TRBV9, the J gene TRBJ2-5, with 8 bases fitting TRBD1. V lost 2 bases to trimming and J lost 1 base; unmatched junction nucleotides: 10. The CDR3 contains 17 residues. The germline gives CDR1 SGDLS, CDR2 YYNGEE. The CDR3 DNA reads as TGTGCCAGCAGCGTTGGTCCGGGACAGGATTCCCAAGAGACCCAGTACTTC. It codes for CASSVGPGQDSQETQYF.

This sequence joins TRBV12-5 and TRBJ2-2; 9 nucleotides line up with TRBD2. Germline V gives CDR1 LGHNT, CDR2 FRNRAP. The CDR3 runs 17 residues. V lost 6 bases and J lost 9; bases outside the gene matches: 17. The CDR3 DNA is TGTGCTAGTGGCACTGCGCCGGGACTAGCTCAGGAGAGGGAGCTGTTTTTT. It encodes CASGTAPGLAQERELFF.

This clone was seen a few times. CDR3: CASSYGRTGDAMDEQFF. The CDR3 DNA reads TGTGCCAGCAGTTACGGCCGAACGGGAGATGCTATGGATGAGCAGTTCTTC. J is TRBJ2-1 and V is TRBV6-2 or TRBV6-3, with a weak D call TRBD2 (6 bases). CDR3 length: 17 residues. The germline gives CDR1 MNHEY, CDR2 SVGEGT. Trimming took off 2 bases at V and 8 bases at J, with 22 bases between the two ends.

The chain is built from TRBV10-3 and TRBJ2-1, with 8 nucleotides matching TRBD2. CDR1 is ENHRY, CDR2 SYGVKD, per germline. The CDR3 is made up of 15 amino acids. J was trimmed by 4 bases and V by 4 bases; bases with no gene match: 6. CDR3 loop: CAISVTGGPYNEQFF. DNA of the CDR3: TGTGCCATCAGTGTTACGGGGGGGCCTTACAATGAGCAGTTCTTC.